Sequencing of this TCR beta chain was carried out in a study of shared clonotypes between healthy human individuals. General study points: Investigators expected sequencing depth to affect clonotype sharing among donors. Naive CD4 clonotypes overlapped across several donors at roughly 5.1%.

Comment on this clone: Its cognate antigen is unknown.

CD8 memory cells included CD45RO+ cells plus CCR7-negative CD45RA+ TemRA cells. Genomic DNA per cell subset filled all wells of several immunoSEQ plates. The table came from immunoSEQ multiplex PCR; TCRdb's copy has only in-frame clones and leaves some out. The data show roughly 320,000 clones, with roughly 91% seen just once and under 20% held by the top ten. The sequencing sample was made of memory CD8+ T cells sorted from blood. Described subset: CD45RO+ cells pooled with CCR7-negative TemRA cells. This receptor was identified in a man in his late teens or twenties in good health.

The DNA for the CDR3 is TGTGCCAGCAGCTTTGGCCCTTATGAGGACAGTCCTGGCACAGATACGCAGTATTTT. Translating it yields CASSFGPYEDSPGTDTQYF. The rearrangement joins TRBV5-4 to TRBJ2-3; tentative D call: TRBD1 (6 bases). V lost 2 bases and J 1 base, leaving 23 bases between the germline ends. This CDR3 comprises 19 residues. Germline-derived CDR1 and CDR2 are SGHNT and YYREEE (reference sequence).